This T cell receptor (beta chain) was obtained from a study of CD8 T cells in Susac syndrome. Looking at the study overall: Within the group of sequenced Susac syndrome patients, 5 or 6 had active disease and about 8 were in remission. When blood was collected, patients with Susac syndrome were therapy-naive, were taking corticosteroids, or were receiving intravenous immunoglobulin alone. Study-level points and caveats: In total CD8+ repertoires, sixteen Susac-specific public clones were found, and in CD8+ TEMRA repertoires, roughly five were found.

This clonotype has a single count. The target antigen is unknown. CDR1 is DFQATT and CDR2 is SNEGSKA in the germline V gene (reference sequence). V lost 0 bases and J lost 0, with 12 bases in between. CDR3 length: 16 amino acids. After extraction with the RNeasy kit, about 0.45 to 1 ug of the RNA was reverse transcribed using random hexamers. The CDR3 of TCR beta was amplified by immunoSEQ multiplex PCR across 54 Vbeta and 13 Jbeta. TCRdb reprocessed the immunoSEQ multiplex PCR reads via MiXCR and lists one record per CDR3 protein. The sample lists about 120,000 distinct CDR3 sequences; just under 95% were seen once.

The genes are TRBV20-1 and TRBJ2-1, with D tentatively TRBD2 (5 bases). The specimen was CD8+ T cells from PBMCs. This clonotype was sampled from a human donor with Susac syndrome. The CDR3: CSARDRRANSYNEQFF. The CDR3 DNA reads TGCAGTGCTAGAGATCGGCGGGCCAACTCCTACAATGAGCAGTTCTTC.